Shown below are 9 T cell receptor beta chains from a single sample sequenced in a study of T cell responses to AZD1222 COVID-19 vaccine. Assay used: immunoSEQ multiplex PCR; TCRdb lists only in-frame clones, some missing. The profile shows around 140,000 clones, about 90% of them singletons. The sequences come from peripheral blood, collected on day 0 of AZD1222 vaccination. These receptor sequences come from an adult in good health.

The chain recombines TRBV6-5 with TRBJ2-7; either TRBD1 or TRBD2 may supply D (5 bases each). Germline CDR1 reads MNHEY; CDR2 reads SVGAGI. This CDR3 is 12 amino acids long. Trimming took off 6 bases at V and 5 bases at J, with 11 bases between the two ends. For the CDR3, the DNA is TGTGCCAGCAGAAAGGGGACGGACGAGCAGTACTTC. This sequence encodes CASRKGTDEQYF.

CDR3 loop: CASSPSGGITGELFF. As DNA, the CDR3 is TGTGCCAGCAGCCCTAGCGGGGGGATCACCGGGGAGCTGTTTTTT. The chain has TRBV7-3 and TRBJ2-2; 11 bases agree with TRBD2. The CDR3 extends over 15 amino acids. Germline CDR1 SGHTA, CDR2 FQGTGA. The V segment lost 5 bases and the J segment 4 bases; nucleotides outside the gene matches: 3.

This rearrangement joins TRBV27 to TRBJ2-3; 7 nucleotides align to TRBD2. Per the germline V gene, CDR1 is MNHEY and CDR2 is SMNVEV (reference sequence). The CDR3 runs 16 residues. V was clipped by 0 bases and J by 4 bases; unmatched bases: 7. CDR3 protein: CASSLSAGDPPDTQYF. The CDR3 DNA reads TGTGCCAGCAGTTTATCGGCGGGAGATCCCCCAGATACGCAGTATTTT.

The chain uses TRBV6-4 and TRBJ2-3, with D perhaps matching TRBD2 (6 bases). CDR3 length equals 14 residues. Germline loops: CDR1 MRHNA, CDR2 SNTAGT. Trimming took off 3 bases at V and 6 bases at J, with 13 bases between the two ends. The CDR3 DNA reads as TGTGCCAGCAGTGAGCAGGCGGGGCGGGATACGCAGTATTTT. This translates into CASSEQAGRDTQYF.

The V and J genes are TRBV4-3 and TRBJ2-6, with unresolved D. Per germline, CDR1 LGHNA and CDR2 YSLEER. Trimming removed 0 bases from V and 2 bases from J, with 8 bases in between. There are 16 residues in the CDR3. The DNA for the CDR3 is TGCGCCAGCAGCCAAGAAGGTGGGGCTGGGGCCAACGTCCTGACTTTC. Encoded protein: CASSQEGGAGANVLTF.

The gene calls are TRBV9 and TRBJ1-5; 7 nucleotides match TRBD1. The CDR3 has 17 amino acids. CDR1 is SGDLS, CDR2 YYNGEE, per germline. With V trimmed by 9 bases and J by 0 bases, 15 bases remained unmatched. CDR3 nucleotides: TGTGCCACCGAGAGATTGAAGACAGGGAATAGCAATCAGCCCCAGCATTTT. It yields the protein CATERLKTGNSNQPQHF.

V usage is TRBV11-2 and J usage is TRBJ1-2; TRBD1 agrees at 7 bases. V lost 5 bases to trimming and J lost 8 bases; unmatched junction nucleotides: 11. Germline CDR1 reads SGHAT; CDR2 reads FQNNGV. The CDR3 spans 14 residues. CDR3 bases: TGTGCCAGCAGCGAGACAGGGATCGAGGACGGCTACACCTTC. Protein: CASSETGIEDGYTF.

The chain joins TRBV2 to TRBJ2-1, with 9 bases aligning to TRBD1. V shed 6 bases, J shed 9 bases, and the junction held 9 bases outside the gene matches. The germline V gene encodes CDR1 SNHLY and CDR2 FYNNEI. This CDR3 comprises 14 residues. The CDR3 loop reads CASSRDRAVTEQFF. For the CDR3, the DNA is TGTGCCAGCAGCCGGGACAGGGCAGTGACTGAGCAGTTCTTC.

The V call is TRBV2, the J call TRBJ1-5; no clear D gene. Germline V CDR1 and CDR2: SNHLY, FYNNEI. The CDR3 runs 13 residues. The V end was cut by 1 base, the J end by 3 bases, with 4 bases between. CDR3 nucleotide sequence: TGTGCCAGCAGTGAAGGTTTCAATCAGCCCCAGCATTTT. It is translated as CASSEGFNQPQHF.